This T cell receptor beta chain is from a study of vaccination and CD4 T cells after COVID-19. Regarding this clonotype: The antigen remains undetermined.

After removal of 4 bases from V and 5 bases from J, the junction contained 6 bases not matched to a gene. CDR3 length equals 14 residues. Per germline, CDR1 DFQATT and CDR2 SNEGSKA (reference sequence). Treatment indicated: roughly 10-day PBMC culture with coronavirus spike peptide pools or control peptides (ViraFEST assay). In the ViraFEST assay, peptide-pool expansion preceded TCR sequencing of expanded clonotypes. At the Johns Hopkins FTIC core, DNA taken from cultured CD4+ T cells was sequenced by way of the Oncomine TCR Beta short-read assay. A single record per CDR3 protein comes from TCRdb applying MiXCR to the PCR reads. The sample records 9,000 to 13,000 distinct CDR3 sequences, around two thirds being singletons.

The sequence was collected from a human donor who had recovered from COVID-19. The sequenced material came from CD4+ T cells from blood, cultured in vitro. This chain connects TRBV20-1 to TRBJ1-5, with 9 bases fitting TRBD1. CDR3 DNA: TGCAGTGCTACCGGGACAGGGTGGGATCAGCCCCAGCATTTT. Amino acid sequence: CSATGTGWDQPQHF.